Following are 20 T cell receptor beta chains from one sample sequenced in a study of a mutant IDH1 vaccine in newly diagnosed glioma. Clones were read by immunoSEQ multiplex PCR, and TCRdb kept only the in-frame ones, dropping some. The sample lists tens of thousands of clones, roughly nine tenths occurring once. Time point noted: baseline, week 1 (first vaccination visit). Treatment of the sample: pre-vaccination baseline after standard-of-care therapy. This sample comprised PBMCs, obtained from a glioma patient treated with radiotherapy, temozolomide or both. The source is a man aged 25-40 years with glioma.

Details on this clone: At one of its ends the junction is not consistent with the germline gene, which may arise from a read error. The CDR3 nucleotides are TGTGCCAGCTCCCCACAGGTTGGGAACACTGAAGCTTTCTTT. As protein: CASSPQVGNTEAFF. The chain recombines TRBV18 with TRBJ1-1; D possibly corresponds to TRBD1 (5 bases). The CDR3 has 14 amino acids. The germline V gene encodes CDR1 KGHSH and CDR2 LQKENI.

The V gene is TRBV27, the J gene TRBJ1-4; D remains unclear. This CDR3 spans 14 amino acids. Trimming took off 6 bases at V and 4 bases at J, with 12 bases between the two ends. Germline lookup yields CDR1 MNHEY and CDR2 SMNVEV (reference sequence). The CDR3 reads CASSRGRFNEKLFF. In DNA form, the CDR3 reads TGTGCCAGCAGCCGTGGGCGGTTTAATGAAAAACTGTTTTTT.

The V and J genes are TRBV6-6 and TRBJ2-5; D may be TRBD2 (6 bases). Trimming left V 10 bases short and J 5 bases short, with 23 bases between. This CDR3 has 15 amino acids. Germline CDR1 is MNHNY and CDR2 is SVGAGI (reference sequence). CDR3 sequence reads: CATRPGTPRKETQYF. CDR3 in DNA: TGTGCCACCAGACCTGGGACTCCGAGGAAGGAGACCCAGTACTTC.

The chain has TRBV6-6 and TRBJ2-7; no reliable D call. There are 14 residues in the CDR3. Trimming left V 0 bases short and J 3 bases short, with 9 bases between. Germline V gene sequence: CDR1 MNHNY, CDR2 SVGAGI (reference sequence). CDR3 in amino acids: CASSYSSIHYEQYF. The CDR3 coding sequence is TGTGCCAGCAGTTACTCGAGCATCCACTACGAGCAGTACTTC.

The gene calls are TRBV7-7 and TRBJ2-2, with 9 positions matching TRBD1. The CDR3 runs 14 residues. V trimming: 5 bases; J trimming: 7 bases; junction bases outside the gene matches: 5. The germline gives CDR1 SSHAT, CDR2 FNYEAQ (reference sequence). Here the CDR3 reads CASSADRGFGELFF. DNA of the CDR3: TGTGCCAGCAGCGCGGACAGGGGATTCGGGGAGCTGTTTTTT.

This rearrangement joins TRBV5-6 to TRBJ1-1; D is unclear. This CDR3 spans 15 amino acids. Per the germline V gene, CDR1 is SGHDT and CDR2 is YYEEEE. V lost 0 bases and J 3 bases, leaving 12 bases between the germline ends. CDR3 in DNA: TGTGCCAGCAGCTTGGACAAGGACTTGTACACTGAAGCTTTCTTT. Its protein product is CASSLDKDLYTEAFF.

The genes are TRBV2 and TRBJ2-5; 11 bases agree with TRBD2. The J call may be mistaken, given a closer DNA end match to TRBJ2-7. Germline V CDR1 and CDR2: SNHLY, FYNNEI. The CDR3 loop spans 14 amino acids. CDR3 region: CASRDGTSGYEQYF. The CDR3, as DNA: TGTGCCAGCAGGGACGGGACTAGCGGCTACGAGCAGTACTTC.

This chain joins TRBV15 and TRBJ2-7, with D tentatively TRBD2 (6 bases). The CDR3 has 13 residues. Germline lookup yields CDR1 LNHNV and CDR2 YYDKDF (reference sequence). V was pared by 4 bases and J by 2 bases, with 9 bases between. Here the CDR3 DNA reads TGTGCCACCAGCATGGGACTGACCTACGAGCAGTACTTC. Residues: CATSMGLTYEQYF.

V is TRBV6-5 and J is TRBJ2-3; D remains unclear. The germline gives CDR1 MNHEY, CDR2 SVGAGI. V was trimmed by 2 bases and J by 6 bases, leaving 12 bases between them. The CDR3 sequence is 14 residues long. The CDR3: CASSYRSTGDTQYF. CDR3 sequence (DNA): TGTGCCAGCAGTTACCGCTCCACGGGCGATACGCAGTATTTT.

The J gene is TRBJ2-7, the V gene TRBV2; TRBD2 matches at 10 bases. Germline V gene data show CDR1 as SNHLY and CDR2 as FYNNEI. After removal of 4 bases from V and 7 bases from J, the junction contained 7 bases not matched to a gene. This CDR3 comprises 14 residues. This chain's CDR3 is CASSGLAGVGEQYF. CDR3 nucleotide sequence: TGTGCCAGCAGTGGACTAGCGGGCGTCGGGGAGCAGTACTTC.

The rearrangement uses TRBV29-1 and TRBJ2-7; D assignment may be TRBD1 or TRBD2 (7 bases each). Germline V gives CDR1 SQVTM, CDR2 ANQGSEA. Trimming pared 7 bases from V and 5 bases from J, leaving 21 bases between. The CDR3 spans 14 residues. Written as DNA, the CDR3 is TGCAGCGCTTTGGGGACAGCGGGAAGAGACGAGCAGTACTTC. Translating gives CSALGTAGRDEQYF.

V and J are TRBV13 and TRBJ2-1, with 8 bases matching TRBD2. The germline gives CDR1 PRHDT, CDR2 FYEKMQ (reference sequence). V dropped 0 bases and J dropped 1; count of bases not matched to a gene: 2. The CDR3 sequence is 16 residues long. The CDR3 nucleotides read TGTGCCAGCAGCTTAGGAACTAGCGGATCCTACAATGAGCAGTTCTTC. Amino acid sequence: CASSLGTSGSYNEQFF. Complete variable domain (other parts from reference TRBV13 and TRBJ2-1): AAGVIQSPRHLIKEKRETATLKCYPIPRHDTVYWYQQGPGQDPQFLISFYEKMQSDKGSIPDRFSAQQFSDYHSELNMSSLELGDSALYFCASSLGTSGSYNEQFFGPGTRLTVL.

CDR3 protein: CASSSPDGPTNSPLHF. CDR3 nucleotide sequence: TGTGCCAGCAGCTCCCCGGACGGACCGACCAATTCACCCCTCCACTTT. The chain links TRBV7-6 to TRBJ1-6; D call uncertain. The germline V and J ends were trimmed by 4 bases and 7 bases, with 17 bases remaining between them. Germline CDR1 reads SGHVS; CDR2 reads FNYEAQ. CDR3 length: 16 amino acids.

The chain uses TRBV5-1 and TRBJ1-2, with 8 bases lining up with TRBD1. The germline V gene has CDR1 SGHRS and CDR2 YFSETQ. This CDR3 comprises 15 residues. The trim removed 4 bases at V and 0 bases at J, leaving 5 bases unmatched. CDR3 in DNA: TGCGCCAGCAGCCCGAGGACAGGGTCTAACTATGGCTACACCTTC. This codes for CASSPRTGSNYGYTF.

This chain uses TRBV30 with TRBJ1-3; possibly TRBD1 for D (6 bases). From germline, CDR1 is GTSNPN and CDR2 SVGIG (reference sequence). The CDR3 runs 15 residues. V lost 4 bases to trimming and J lost 3 bases, with 16 bases between them. CDR3 DNA sequence: TGTGCCTGGACATCCTCAGGGGTTCGTGGAAACACCATATATTTT. It translates to CAWTSSGVRGNTIYF.

The chain recombines TRBV29-1 with TRBJ1-1; tentative D call: TRBD1 (6 bases). The CDR3 is 13 amino acids. Germline V CDR1 and CDR2: SQVTM, ANQGSEA. The V end lost 6 bases, the J end lost 1 base, and 12 bases lay between the germline ends. The CDR3 here is CSVKTGRNTEAFF. In DNA form, the CDR3 reads TGCAGCGTGAAAACAGGGCGGAACACTGAAGCTTTCTTT.

The V call is TRBV11-3, the J call TRBJ2-3; tentatively, D is TRBD2 (5 bases). The germline V and J ends were trimmed by 6 bases and 1 base, with 14 bases remaining between them. The CDR3 extends over 15 amino acids. Looked up from germline, CDR1 is SGHNT and CDR2 is YENEEA. The CDR3 region is CASSEAVEGTDTQYF. In DNA form, the CDR3 reads TGTGCCAGCAGTGAAGCGGTGGAGGGCACAGATACGCAGTATTTT.

The genes are TRBV27 and TRBJ1-6; D remains ambiguous. Germline V lookup: CDR1 MNHEY, CDR2 SMNVEV (reference sequence). This CDR3 region has 14 residues. Trimming stripped 1 base from V and 10 bases from J, with 11 bases between. CDR3 loop: CASSLWGRESPLHF. The CDR3 nucleotides read TGTGCCAGCAGTTTATGGGGTAGAGAATCACCCCTCCACTTT.

This clone was seen once. This chain uses TRBV29-1 with TRBJ2-7; D is unclear. There are 13 residues in the CDR3. Germline assignment: CDR1 SQVTM and CDR2 ANQGSEA. Trimming removed 4 bases from V and 3 bases from J, with 13 bases in between. The CDR3 bases are TGCAGCGTTGCCCGTGAAGATCGCTACGAGCAGTACTTC. As protein: CSVAREDRYEQYF.

The chain recombines TRBV19 with TRBJ2-7, with no clear D. The V gene's germline CDR1 is LNHDA and CDR2 SQIVND (reference sequence). The V end lost 3 bases, the J end lost 2 bases, and 8 bases lay between the germline ends. This CDR3 is built from 13 residues. The DNA of the CDR3 is TGTGCCAGTAGTATTTGGTTAACCTACGAGCAGTACTTC. It yields the protein CASSIWLTYEQYF.